This T cell receptor (beta chain) was recorded in a study of T cell repertoires in cytomegalovirus infection. TCRdb analysed the reads with MiXCR anew, one entry per CDR3 protein. The profile shows about 130,000 distinct CDR3 sequences, more than 30% of them singletons. Comments on this clonotype: Its specificity is unknown.

CDR3 length equals 15 residues. CDR1 MNHNS and CDR2 SASEGT come from the germline V gene. The J segment lost 3 bases and the V segment lost 6 bases, leaving 7 bases of the junction unmatched. This chain uses TRBV6-1 with TRBJ2-7; 11 bases agree with TRBD1. This clonotype was obtained from a human donor in good health (CMV status not recorded). Some clones in this sample may be carry-over from other donors' samples. The sample was CD8+ T cells from cultured PBMCs, taken from culture after CMV antigen stimulation. In DNA, the CDR3 is TGTGCCAGCAGCTCCACCGGGACAGGGGGCTACGAGCAGTACTTC. As protein: CASSSTGTGGYEQYF.